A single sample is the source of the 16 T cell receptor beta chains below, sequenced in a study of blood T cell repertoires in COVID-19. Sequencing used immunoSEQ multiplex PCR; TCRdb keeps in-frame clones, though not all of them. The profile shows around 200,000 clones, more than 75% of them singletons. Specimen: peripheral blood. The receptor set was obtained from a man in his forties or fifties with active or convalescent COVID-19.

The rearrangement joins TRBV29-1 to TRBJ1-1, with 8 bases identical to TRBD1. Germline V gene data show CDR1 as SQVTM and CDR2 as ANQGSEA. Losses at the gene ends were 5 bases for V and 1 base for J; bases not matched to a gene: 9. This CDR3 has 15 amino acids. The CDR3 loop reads CSVKPWTGSNTEAFF. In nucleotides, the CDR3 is TGCAGCGTTAAACCGTGGACAGGGTCGAACACTGAAGCTTTCTTT.

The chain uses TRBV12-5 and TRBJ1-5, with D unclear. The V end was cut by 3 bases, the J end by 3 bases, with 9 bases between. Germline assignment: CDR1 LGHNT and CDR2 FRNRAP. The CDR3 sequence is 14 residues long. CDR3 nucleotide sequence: TGTGCTAGTGGTTTAGAGAATTTCAATCAGCCCCAGCATTTT. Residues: CASGLENFNQPQHF. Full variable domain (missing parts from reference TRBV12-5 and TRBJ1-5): DARVTQTPRHKVTEMGQEVTMRCQPILGHNTVFWYRQTMMQGLELLAYFRNRAPLDDSGMPKDRFSAEMPDATLATLKIQPSEPRDSAVYFCASGLENFNQPQHFGDGTRLSIL.

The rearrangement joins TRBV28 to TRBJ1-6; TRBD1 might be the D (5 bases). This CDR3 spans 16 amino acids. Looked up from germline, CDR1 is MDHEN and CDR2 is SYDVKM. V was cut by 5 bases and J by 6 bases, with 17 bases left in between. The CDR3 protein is CASSPEQGPLNSPLHF. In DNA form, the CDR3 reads TGTGCCAGCAGTCCCGAGCAGGGCCCTCTTAATTCACCCCTCCACTTT.

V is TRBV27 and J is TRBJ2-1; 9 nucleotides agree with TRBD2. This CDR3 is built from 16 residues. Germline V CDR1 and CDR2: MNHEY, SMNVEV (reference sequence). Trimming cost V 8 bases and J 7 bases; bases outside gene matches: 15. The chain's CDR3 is CASRSNELAGRNEQFF. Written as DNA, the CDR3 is TGTGCCAGCCGGAGTAATGAGCTAGCGGGGAGGAATGAGCAGTTCTTC.

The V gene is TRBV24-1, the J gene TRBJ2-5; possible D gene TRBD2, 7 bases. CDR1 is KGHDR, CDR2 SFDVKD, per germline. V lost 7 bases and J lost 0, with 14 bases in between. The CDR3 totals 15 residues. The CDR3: CATSSGGGYQETQYF. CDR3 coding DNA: TGTGCCACCAGCTCGGGGGGCGGGTACCAAGAGACCCAGTACTTC.

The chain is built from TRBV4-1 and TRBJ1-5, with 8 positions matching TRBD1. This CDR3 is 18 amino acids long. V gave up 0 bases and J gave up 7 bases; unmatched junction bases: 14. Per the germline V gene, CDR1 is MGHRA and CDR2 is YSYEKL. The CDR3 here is CASSQDFDRGIYNQPQHF. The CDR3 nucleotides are TGCGCCAGCAGCCAAGATTTTGACAGGGGAATTTATAACCAGCCCCAGCATTTT.

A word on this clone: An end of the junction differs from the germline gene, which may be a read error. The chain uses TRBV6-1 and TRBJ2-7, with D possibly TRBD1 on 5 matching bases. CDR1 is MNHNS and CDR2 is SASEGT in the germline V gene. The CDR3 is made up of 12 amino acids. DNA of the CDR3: TGTGCCAGCCGTGACAGAAACCACGAGCAGTACTTC. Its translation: CASRDRNHEQYF.

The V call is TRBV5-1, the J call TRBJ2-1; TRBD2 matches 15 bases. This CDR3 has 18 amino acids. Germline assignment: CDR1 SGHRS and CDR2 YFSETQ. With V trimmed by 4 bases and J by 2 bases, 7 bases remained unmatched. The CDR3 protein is CASSIGTSGGKTYNEQFF. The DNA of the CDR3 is TGCGCCAGCAGCATTGGGACTAGCGGGGGGAAAACCTACAATGAGCAGTTCTTC.

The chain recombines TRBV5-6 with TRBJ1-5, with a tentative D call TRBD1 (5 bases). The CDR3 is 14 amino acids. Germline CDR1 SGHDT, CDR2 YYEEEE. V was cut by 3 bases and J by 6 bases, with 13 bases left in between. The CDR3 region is CASSSERGGQPQHF. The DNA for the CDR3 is TGTGCCAGCAGCTCTGAAAGGGGAGGTCAGCCCCAGCATTTT.

The CDR3 nucleotides read TGTGCCAGCAGCGGCGGGGGACTCTACGAGCAGTACTTC. Its protein is CASSGGGLYEQYF. The genes are TRBV9 and TRBJ2-7; 7 bases agree with TRBD2. The CDR3 runs to 13 residues. The germline gives CDR1 SGDLS, CDR2 YYNGEE. V shed 3 bases and J 3 bases; nucleotides not matched to a gene: 3.

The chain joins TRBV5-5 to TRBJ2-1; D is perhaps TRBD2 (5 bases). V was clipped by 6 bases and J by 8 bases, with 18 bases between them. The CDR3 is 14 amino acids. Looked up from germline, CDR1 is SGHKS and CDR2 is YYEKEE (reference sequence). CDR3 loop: CASTPGIGPHEQFF. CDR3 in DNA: TGTGCCAGCACCCCCGGGATTGGCCCGCATGAGCAGTTCTTC.

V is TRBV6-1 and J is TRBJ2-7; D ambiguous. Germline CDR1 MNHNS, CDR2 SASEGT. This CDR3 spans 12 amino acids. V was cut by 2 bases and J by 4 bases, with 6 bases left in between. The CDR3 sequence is CASSEFSYEQYF. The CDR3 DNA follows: TGTGCCAGCAGTGAATTTAGTTACGAGCAGTACTTC.

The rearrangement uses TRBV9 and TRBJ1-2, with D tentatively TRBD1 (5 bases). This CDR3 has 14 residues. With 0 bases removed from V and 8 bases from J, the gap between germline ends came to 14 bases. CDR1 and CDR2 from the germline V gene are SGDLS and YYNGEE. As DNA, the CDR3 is TGTGCCAGCAGCGTAGATCAGGGCGCGGAAGGCTACACCTTC. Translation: CASSVDQGAEGYTF.

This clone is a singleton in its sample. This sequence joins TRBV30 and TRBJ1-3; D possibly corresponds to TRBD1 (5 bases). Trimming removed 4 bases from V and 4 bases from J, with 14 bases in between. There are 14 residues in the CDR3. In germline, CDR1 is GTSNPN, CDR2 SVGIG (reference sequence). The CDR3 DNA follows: TGTGCCTGGATCATGAGGGACTGGGGAAACACCATATATTTT. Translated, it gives CAWIMRDWGNTIYF.

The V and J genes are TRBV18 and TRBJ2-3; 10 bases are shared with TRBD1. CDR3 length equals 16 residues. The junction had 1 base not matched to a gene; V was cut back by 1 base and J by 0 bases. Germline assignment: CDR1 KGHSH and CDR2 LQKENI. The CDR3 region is CASSPRQGASTDTQYF. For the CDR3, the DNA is TGTGCCAGCTCACCACGACAGGGGGCGAGCACAGATACGCAGTATTTT.

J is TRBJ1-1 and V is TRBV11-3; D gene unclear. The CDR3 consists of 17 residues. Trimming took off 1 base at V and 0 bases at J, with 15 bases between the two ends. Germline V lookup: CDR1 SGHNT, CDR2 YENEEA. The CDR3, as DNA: TGTGCCAGCAGCTTAGGGTCCCTTGGTACAGTGAACACTGAAGCTTTCTTT. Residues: CASSLGSLGTVNTEAFF.